This TCR beta chain was obtained from a study of T cell responses to AZD1222 COVID-19 vaccine. This clone was counted once. Its antigen is as yet unknown. Findings and caveats of the study: Baseline testing showed seropositivity in only five to seven AZD1222 recipients. Spike-specific TCR breadth and depth both grew after two AZD1222 doses. There were mostly white British donors and more females than males, and clonal diversity was possibly underestimated.

Germline V gene data show CDR1 as SGHAT and CDR2 as FQNNGV. There are 12 residues in the CDR3. Trimming removed 3 bases at V and 5 bases at J, with 7 bases between. TCRdb's copy holds only in-frame clones and misses some; the assay was immunoSEQ multiplex PCR. This sample has roughly 150,000 clones, with approximately 91% found just once. This TCR was sampled from an adult who received the AZD1222 COVID-19 vaccine. This chain joins TRBV11-2 and TRBJ1-1; D is unresolved. Sequenced material: peripheral blood, taken 28 days after the second AZD1222 dose. CDR3 nucleotides: TGTGCCAGCAGCTTTTCGAGGACTGAAGCTTTCTTT. It translates to CASSFSRTEAFF.